This T cell receptor (beta chain) was observed in a study of cytomegalovirus exposure and HLA in healthy donors. Study-wide points: In a later analysis, productive TCRs from donors in an Asian-associated ancestry cluster reportedly carried fewer N-insertions than the cohort mean. Later analysis identified a missense DCLRE1C variant that was linked to TCR beta V- and J-gene trimming. Most of the TCR beta V segments (in an earlier analysis) were productive either about 87% or about 30% of the time.

As for this clone: The antigen is undetermined.

V was trimmed by 3 bases and J by 0 bases, leaving 11 bases between them. The CDR3 runs to 15 residues. Germline loops: CDR1 MNHEY, CDR2 SMNVEV (reference sequence). Vbeta (60) and Jbeta (13) primers were used in the PCR. This table comes from immunoSEQ multiplex PCR, and its TCRdb copy is limited to in-frame clones, with some not included. The table includes around 150,000 clones, around 72% detected once. This chain joins TRBV27 and TRBJ1-1; no clear D. Sequenced sample: PBMCs. This clonotype was obtained from a man younger than 30 in good health and CMV-seronegative. CDR3 DNA: TGTGCCAGCAGTTTCGGTCCACCTATGAACACTGAAGCTTTCTTT. It encodes CASSFGPPMNTEAFF.